A single sample gave rise to the 3 T cell receptor beta chains below, sequenced in a study of blood T cell repertoires in COVID-19 (dated by TCRdb to between 2020 and 2021). The library was generated by the immunoSEQ multiplex PCR assay. The table was pulled from immuneACCESS by TCRdb, which kept in-frame rearrangements only. Such tables lose some clones; where checked, under half of the loss comes from unresolved V genes, and the rest has no known cause. The sample table shows approximately 470,000 clones, and 75% to 90% are seen once. Together, the top ten hold approximately 3.4% of the sample. Sequences were obtained from peripheral blood. All receptors come from a human donor in a cohort sampled during active COVID-19.

V is TRBV30 and J is TRBJ1-1; weak D call: TRBD1 (5 bases). V was clipped by 0 bases and J by 1 base, with 12 bases between them. Germline V gives CDR1 GTSNPN, CDR2 SVGIG (reference sequence). There are 15 residues in the CDR3. The CDR3 DNA sequence: TGTGCCTGGAGTGTTGGGGGACTTGGGAACACTGAAGCTTTCTTT. It yields the protein CAWSVGGLGNTEAFF. Using reference TRBV30 and TRBJ1-1 for the parts outside the CDR3, the full variable domain is SQTIHQWPATLVQPVGSPLSLECTVEGTSNPNLYWYRQAAGRGLQLLFYSVGIGQISSEVPQNLSASRPQDRQFILSSKKLLLSDSGFYLCAWSVGGLGNTEAFFGQGTRLTVV.

The gene calls are TRBV18 and TRBJ2-7; possible D gene TRBD1, 5 bases. Germline V gene data show CDR1 as KGHSH and CDR2 as LQKENI. V shed 3 bases and J shed 5 bases, with 14 bases lying between them. The CDR3 has 14 amino acids. In nucleotides, the CDR3 is TGTGCCAGCTCACCTTTGGCAGGGATCAACGAGCAGTACTTC. The encoded protein is CASSPLAGINEQYF. Variable domain in full (rest from reference TRBV18 and TRBJ2-7): NAGVMQNPRHLVRRRGQEARLRCSPMKGHSHVYWYRQLPEEGLKFMVYLQKENIIDESGMPKERFSAEFPKEGPSILRIQQVVRGDSAAYFCASSPLAGINEQYFGPGTRLTVT.

CDR3 DNA: TGTGCCAGCAGCCCCGGACAGGGGAACTATGGCTACACCTTC. Amino acids: CASSPGQGNYGYTF. The chain recombines TRBV7-2 with TRBJ1-2; 9 nucleotides align to TRBD1. This CDR3 comprises 14 residues. The germline CDR1 and CDR2 sequences are SGHTA and FQGNSA. Germline trimming cut 5 bases from V and 2 bases from J; bases unmatched to any gene: 3.